A single sample is the source of the 11 T cell receptor beta chains below, sequenced in a study of CD8 T cells in Susac syndrome. With random hexamers, 0.5 to 1 ug RNA was reverse transcribed. MiXCR, applied by TCRdb to the immunoSEQ multiplex PCR reads, yields one record per CDR3 protein. The sample includes roughly 250,000 distinct CDR3 sequences, 90% to 96% of them seen just once. Material for sequencing was CD4+ T cells from PBMCs. The receptors stem from a human donor with Susac syndrome.

This clonotype appeared once. The chain joins TRBV5-4 to TRBJ2-6; D ambiguous. Per the germline V gene, CDR1 is SGHNT and CDR2 is YYREEE (reference sequence). The CDR3 totals 18 residues. Trimming removed 0 bases at V and 0 bases at J, with 13 bases between. The DNA of the CDR3 is TGTGCCAGCAGCTTGGCCCAGACTCGAGCCTCTGGGGCCAACGTCCTGACTTTC. Its translation: CASSLAQTRASGANVLTF.

This chain joins TRBV30 and TRBJ2-2; 13 nucleotides line up with TRBD2. Germline assignment: CDR1 GTSNPN and CDR2 SVGIG (reference sequence). Trimming took 4 bases from V and 5 from J; bases not matched to a gene: 4. There are 15 residues in the CDR3. The CDR3 reads CAWNGLAGVTGELFF. CDR3 nucleotide sequence: TGTGCCTGGAATGGACTAGCGGGAGTAACCGGGGAGCTGTTTTTT.

J is TRBJ1-2 and V is TRBV19, with a weak D call TRBD1 (5 bases). Per the germline V gene, CDR1 is LNHDA and CDR2 is SQIVND (reference sequence). The CDR3 spans 16 residues. Trimming took off 4 bases at V and 4 bases at J, with 19 bases between the two ends. The CDR3 coding sequence is TGTGCCAGTAGTACCGGGACCGCATATACTAGCTATGGCTACACCTTC. As protein: CASSTGTAYTSYGYTF.

Only one count was recorded for this clonotype. The V and J genes are TRBV12-3 or TRBV12-4 and TRBJ2-2; the D gene is possibly TRBD1 (6 bases). The V and J ends lost 3 bases and 0 bases respectively, with 8 bases between them. The CDR3 has 15 amino acids. CDR3 DNA: TGTGCCAGCAGTTTTTCAGGGGCGAACACCGGGGAGCTGTTTTTT. The encoded protein is CASSFSGANTGELFF.

The chain has TRBV20-1 and TRBJ2-7, with a possible D match to TRBD2 (6 bases). CDR1 and CDR2 from the germline V gene are DFQATT and SNEGSKA (reference sequence). Trimming left V 6 bases short and J 9 bases short, with 24 bases between. There are 14 residues in the CDR3. The CDR3 region has the DNA TGCAGTGCGACTCCCGGAGGGCCGGGTAAGGGGCAGTACTTC. Translation gives CSATPGGPGKGQYF.

This chain connects TRBV18 to TRBJ2-7, with D hard to call. The V end was cut by 3 bases, the J end by 6 bases, with 12 bases between. The germline CDR1 and CDR2 sequences are KGHSH and LQKENI. CDR3 length: 13 amino acids. CDR3 sequence (DNA): TGTGCCAGCTCACCGAATAGCCCCGGCGAGCAGTACTTC. Its translation: CASSPNSPGEQYF.

This clonotype was counted a single time. The CDR3 loop reads CASNEREHFRNEQFF. The CDR3 coding sequence is TGTGCCAGCAATGAGCGGGAGCACTTCAGGAATGAGCAGTTCTTC. The V and J genes are TRBV2 and TRBJ2-1, with 8 bases fitting TRBD2. CDR3 length equals 15 residues. Germline lookup yields CDR1 SNHLY and CDR2 FYNNEI. V was pared by 7 bases and J by 7 bases, with 12 bases of the junction left unmatched.

This chain uses TRBV15 with TRBJ1-5; D is possibly TRBD1 (6 bases). Germline CDR1 is LNHNV and CDR2 is YYDKDF (reference sequence). The CDR3 length is 12 residues. Trimming removed 3 bases at V and 9 bases at J, with 9 bases between. The CDR3 nucleotides are TGTGCCACCAGCAGTCTAGGGGGGCCCCAGCATTTT. The encoded protein is CATSSLGGPQHF.

The CDR3: CASTLALGFRDDYGYTF. In nucleotides, the CDR3 is TGTGCCAGCACCTTAGCCCTCGGGTTCAGGGATGACTATGGCTACACCTTC. V gene TRBV12-3 or TRBV12-4 combines with J gene TRBJ1-2; TRBD1 is a possible D gene (5 bases). CDR3 size: 17 residues. V lost 7 bases and J lost 3, with 24 bases in between.

This chain connects TRBV3-1 to TRBJ1-1, with D perhaps matching TRBD1 (5 bases). Germline assignment: CDR1 LGHDT and CDR2 YNNKEL (reference sequence). This CDR3 comprises 18 residues. The V and J ends lost 1 base and 0 bases respectively, with 18 bases between them. Written as DNA, the CDR3 is TGTGCCAGCAGCCAAGTCGGCCAGGGAAGACGAATGAACACTGAAGCTTTCTTT. Residues: CASSQVGQGRRMNTEAFF.

The V gene is TRBV11-2, the J gene TRBJ2-3; 9 positions match TRBD1. J was trimmed by 2 bases and V by 3 bases; bases with no gene match: 6. This CDR3 has 16 residues. CDR1 and CDR2 (germline): SGHAT, FQNNGV. CDR3 loop: CASSFWTGEITDTQYF. The DNA for the CDR3 is TGTGCCAGCAGCTTTTGGACAGGGGAAATCACAGATACGCAGTATTTT.